The 24 T cell receptor beta chains reported below all come from one sample, sequenced in a study of CD8+CD57+ T cells in acquired aplastic anemia. For CDR3 and TCR beta VDJ profiling, genomic DNA was the template used. TCRdb reprocessed the reads via MiXCR and lists one record per CDR3 protein. The sample carries 100,000 to 150,000 distinct CDR3 sequences, around two fifths recorded once. Sequencing was carried out using sorted CD4+, CD8+, or CD8+CD57+ T cells (not recorded which) from PBMCs. The receptors derive from a human donor in good health, serving as a control.

In its sample, this clonotype was seen many times. V and J are TRBV9 and TRBJ2-7; no clear D. The CDR3 is 16 residues long. V gave up 0 bases and J gave up 6 bases, with 19 bases separating them. CDR1 is SGDLS and CDR2 is YYNGEE in the germline V gene. CDR3 in amino acids: CASSVGGSGPSAEQYF. The CDR3 DNA sequence: TGTGCCAGCAGCGTAGGAGGTTCAGGTCCATCGGCCGAGCAGTACTTC.

This clonotype was observed many times. The chain couples TRBV7-2 to TRBJ2-7; D remains ambiguous. This CDR3 has 13 residues. Trimming pared 3 bases from V and 0 bases from J, leaving 6 bases between. Per germline, CDR1 SGHTA and CDR2 FQGNSA. The CDR3 sequence is CASSFSPSYEQYF. The CDR3 coding sequence is TGTGCCAGCAGCTTTAGTCCCTCCTACGAGCAGTACTTC. Drawing the rest from reference TRBV7-2 and TRBJ2-7, the complete variable domain is GAGVSQSPSNKVTEKGKDVELRCDPISGHTALYWYRQSLGQGLEFLIYFQGNSAPDKSGLPSDRFSAERTGGSVSTLTIQRTQQEDSAVYLCASSFSPSYEQYFGPGTRLTVT.

The chain uses TRBV18 and TRBJ1-5; tentatively, D is TRBD1 (5 bases). The V and J ends lost 3 bases and 1 base respectively, with 10 bases between them. The length of the CDR3 is 15 residues. The germline V gene encodes CDR1 KGHSH and CDR2 LQKENI. The CDR3 sequence: CASSPQGLSNQPQHF. The DNA of the CDR3 is TGTGCCAGCTCACCTCAGGGCCTAAGCAATCAGCCCCAGCATTTT.

This clonotype was recorded many times. The chain carries TRBV20-1 and TRBJ1-2; no clear D. CDR3 length: 15 amino acids. Germline lookup yields CDR1 DFQATT and CDR2 SNEGSKA (reference sequence). With 6 bases removed from V and 0 bases from J, the gap between germline ends came to 17 bases. CDR3: CSAPAQESANYGYTF. The CDR3 DNA reads as TGCAGTGCGCCTGCCCAGGAGTCAGCTAACTATGGCTACACCTTC.

Concerning this clonotype itself: A much larger clone differs by one base, so this may be a read error. V and J are TRBV10-3 and TRBJ2-1; the match to TRBD1 covers 10 bases. CDR1 is ENHRY and CDR2 is SYGVKD in the germline V gene. The CDR3 contains 14 residues. The CDR3 region is CATGRGQGNNEQSF. The CDR3 region has the DNA TGTGCCACCGGACGGGGACAGGGGAACAATGAGCAGTCCTTC.

This clonotype has a single count. The chain carries TRBV2 and TRBJ1-1; 8 bases line up with TRBD1. The ends lost 9 bases at V and 4 bases at J; junction bases unmatched: 7. The CDR3 has 13 amino acids. The germline CDR1 and CDR2 sequences are SNHLY and FYNNEI. Here the CDR3 reads CASGQGAVTEAFF. CDR3 nucleotide sequence: TGTGCCAGTGGACAGGGAGCGGTCACTGAAGCTTTCTTT. The variable domain in full, completed from reference TRBV2 and TRBJ1-1, reads EPEVTQTPSHQVTQMGQEVILRCVPISNHLYFYWYRQILGQKVEFLVSFYNNEISEKSEIFDDQFSVERPDGSNFTLKIRSTKLEDSAMYFCASGQGAVTEAFFGQGTRLTVV.

This clonotype was seen only once. Its ends do not fully match the called genes, so a read error is possible. The chain joins TRBV25-1 to TRBJ2-3, with TRBD2 matching 9 bases. Germline V gives CDR1 MGHDK, CDR2 SYGVNS. The CDR3 totals 16 residues. The CDR3 DNA reads as TGCGCCAGCAGCCAAGTGGGTGGCGGGGGGGCAGATACGCAGTATTTT. It codes for CASSQVGGGGADTQYF.

There are many counts of this clonotype. V and J are TRBV7-8 and TRBJ2-1; TRBD2 is a possible D gene (6 bases). Per germline, CDR1 SGHVS and CDR2 FQNEAQ. The CDR3 has 15 residues. Trimming pared 2 bases from V and 2 bases from J, leaving 10 bases between. The CDR3 DNA follows: TGTGCCAGCAGCTTACAATGGGGGGCCTACAATGAGCAGTTCTTC. Translation gives CASSLQWGAYNEQFF.

The chain recombines TRBV2 with TRBJ2-7; D tentatively fits TRBD1 or TRBD2 (7 bases each). The CDR3 covers 14 residues. Germline CDR1 is SNHLY and CDR2 is FYNNEI. V was pared by 2 bases and J by 6 bases, with 14 bases between. CDR3 nucleotide sequence: TGTGCCAGCAGTGAACAGGGGGGGACGGGCGAGCAGTACTTC. This encodes CASSEQGGTGEQYF.

This clonotype has at least ten counts. This CDR3 reads CSVWGATNYGYTF. The DNA of the CDR3 is TGCAGTGTATGGGGGGCAACTAACTATGGCTACACCTTC. The chain employs TRBV20-1 and TRBJ1-2, with D possibly being TRBD1 (6 bases). From germline, CDR1 is DFQATT and CDR2 SNEGSKA (reference sequence). There are 13 residues in the CDR3. V was trimmed by 7 bases and J by 0 bases, leaving 12 bases between them.

Many counts were recorded for this clonotype. The chain has TRBV7-8 and TRBJ2-1; 9 nucleotides line up with TRBD2. V lost 5 bases and J lost 5; bases outside the gene matches: 7. This CDR3 is 15 amino acids long. Germline CDR1 and CDR2: SGHVS and FQNEAQ. This CDR3 reads CASSRSGRTHNEQFF. Written as DNA, the CDR3 is TGTGCCAGCAGCCGAAGCGGGAGGACCCACAATGAGCAGTTCTTC.

This clonotype was observed many times. The J gene is TRBJ2-7, the V gene TRBV6-1, with 8 bases matching TRBD2. The CDR3 extends over 12 amino acids. Germline V gives CDR1 MNHNS, CDR2 SASEGT. The V gene end was trimmed by 5 bases and the J gene end by 9 bases; junction bases not matched to a gene: 6. The CDR3 DNA reads TGTGCCAGCAGTTTGAACGGGAGGGGGCAGTACTTC. It yields the protein CASSLNGRGQYF.

This clonotype showed up many times. The genes are TRBV5-1 and TRBJ1-1; D perhaps matches TRBD1 (6 bases). Germline CDR1 reads SGHRS; CDR2 reads YFSETQ. V was cut by 3 bases and J by 0 bases, with 12 bases left in between. CDR3 size: 15 residues. CDR3 nucleotide sequence: TGCGCCAGCAGCTGGACAGCGAGCATGAACACTGAAGCTTTCTTT. Protein sequence: CASSWTASMNTEAFF. The full variable domain, completed using reference TRBV5-1 and TRBJ1-1, is KAGVTQTPRYLIKTRGQQVTLSCSPISGHRSVSWYQQTPGQGLQFLFEYFSETQRNKGNFPGRFSGRQFSNSRSEMNVSTLELGDSALYLCASSWTASMNTEAFFGQGTRLTVV.

This chain uses TRBV2 with TRBJ1-2; TRBD1 aligns across 7 bases. The germline V gene encodes CDR1 SNHLY and CDR2 FYNNEI. This CDR3 has 15 amino acids. Germline trimming cut 2 bases from V and 5 bases from J; bases unmatched to any gene: 8. The CDR3 DNA sequence: TGTGCCAGCAGTGAAAGGGGGCAGGGCTTATATGGCTACACCTTC. It codes for CASSERGQGLYGYTF. Using reference TRBV2 and TRBJ1-2 for the parts outside the CDR3, the full variable domain is EPEVTQTPSHQVTQMGQEVILRCVPISNHLYFYWYRQILGQKVEFLVSFYNNEISEKSEIFDDQFSVERPDGSNFTLKIRSTKLEDSAMYFCASSERGQGLYGYTFGSGTRLTVV.

This clonotype was seen a few times. The chain joins TRBV5-5 to TRBJ1-4; TRBD1 aligns across 10 bases. The CDR3 length is 16 residues. The germline V gene has CDR1 SGHKS and CDR2 YYEKEE (reference sequence). V lost 7 bases and J lost 8; bases outside the gene matches: 14. The CDR3 reads CASDRQGASPSEKLFF. For the CDR3, the DNA is TGTGCCAGCGACAGACAGGGGGCGAGCCCGAGCGAAAAACTGTTTTTT.

The chain's CDR3 is CASTLGGGGNTIYF. As DNA, the CDR3 is TGTGCCAGCACCTTAGGGGGGGGCGGAAACACCATATATTTT. The J gene is TRBJ1-3, the V gene TRBV6-1, with a possible D match to TRBD1 (6 bases). V was trimmed by 7 bases and J by 4 bases, leaving 14 bases between them. The germline CDR1 and CDR2 sequences are MNHNS and SASEGT. The CDR3 loop spans 14 amino acids.

In its sample, this clonotype was seen many times. In DNA, the CDR3 is TGCAGTGCTAGAGATACCCTGGGCTCCTACAATGAGCAGTTCTTC. Encoded protein: CSARDTLGSYNEQFF. The chain is built from TRBV20-1 and TRBJ2-1; D unresolved. Trimming cost V 0 bases and J 0 bases, with 9 bases left between them. Germline assignment: CDR1 DFQATT and CDR2 SNEGSKA (reference sequence). The CDR3 spans 15 residues.

There are many counts of this clonotype. The chain is built from TRBV29-1 and TRBJ2-1; tentative D call: TRBD2 (5 bases). Looked up from germline, CDR1 is SQVTM and CDR2 is ANQGSEA. Trimming removed 0 bases at V and 5 bases at J, with 14 bases between. The CDR3 sequence is 15 residues long. CDR3 amino acids: CSVEDRASHHNEQFF. Written as DNA, the CDR3 is TGCAGCGTTGAAGATCGGGCTAGCCACCACAATGAGCAGTTCTTC.

This chain joins TRBV25-1 and TRBJ1-2, with D unclear. The germline V gene encodes CDR1 MGHDK and CDR2 SYGVNS. V was clipped by 1 base and J by 6 bases, with 12 bases between them. The CDR3 has 14 residues. The CDR3 nucleotides are TGTGCCAGCAGTGAATTTGGCAGGTCGCATGGCTACACCTTC. Protein sequence: CASSEFGRSHGYTF.

Ten or more counts support this clonotype. The chain joins TRBV6-6 to TRBJ1-1, with D possibly matching TRBD1 (6 bases). Germline V gives CDR1 MNHNY, CDR2 SVGAGI (reference sequence). Trimming stripped 10 bases from V and 4 bases from J, with 19 bases between. The CDR3 totals 14 residues. The CDR3 region is CATLRGSRSTEAFF. The CDR3 DNA reads as TGTGCCACGCTCAGGGGTAGTCGGTCCACTGAAGCTTTCTTT.

This clonotype has just one count. The chain links TRBV7-9 to TRBJ1-5, with a tentative D call TRBD1 (6 bases). Trimming stripped 2 bases from V and 6 bases from J, with 11 bases between. CDR3 length: 14 residues. The germline CDR1 and CDR2 sequences are SEHNR and FQNEAQ (reference sequence). The DNA for the CDR3 is TGTGCCAGCAGCTTAATCAGGGGACGTCAGCCCCAGCATTTT. Amino acid sequence: CASSLIRGRQPQHF.

This clonotype was picked up many times. The V and J genes are TRBV20-1 and TRBJ2-1; 9 nucleotides line up with TRBD1. The CDR3 runs to 15 residues. Germline CDR1 is DFQATT and CDR2 is SNEGSKA (reference sequence). V was clipped by 6 bases and J by 8 bases; unmatched bases: 14. CDR3 sequence: CSATRTGGPSDEQFF. The CDR3, as DNA: TGCAGTGCAACCCGTACAGGGGGCCCGTCTGATGAGCAGTTCTTC.

The genes are TRBV18 and TRBJ1-2; D gene uncertain. Germline assignment: CDR1 KGHSH and CDR2 LQKENI. CDR3 length equals 18 residues. Trimming removed 5 bases at V and 1 base at J, with 23 bases between. CDR3 bases: TGTGCCAGCTCATCGTTCACCGGGATGCAGTTCTTTAACTATGGCTACACCTTC. This codes for CASSSFTGMQFFNYGYTF.

This clonotype has a handful of counts. The chain links TRBV6-5 to TRBJ1-3; tentatively, D is TRBD1 (5 bases). The CDR3 is 15 amino acids. Germline values: CDR1 MNHEY, CDR2 SVGAGI. V lost 4 bases to trimming and J lost 0 bases, with 10 bases between them. The DNA of the CDR3 is TGTGCCAGCAGTTTCGACAGCAGCTCTGGAAACACCATATATTTT. Its protein is CASSFDSSSGNTIYF.